Following are 12 T cell receptor beta chains from one sample sequenced in a study of blood T cell repertoires in COVID-19. Generated by immunoSEQ multiplex PCR, the TCRdb table keeps only in-frame clones and is missing some. This sample has around 170,000 clones, with around 80% found just once. Material for sequencing was peripheral blood. Receptor source: a woman aged 60 to 75 with acute or convalescent COVID-19.

The V gene is TRBV5-4, the J gene TRBJ2-7; TRBD2 matches at 8 bases. CDR1 SGHNT and CDR2 YYREEE come from the germline V gene (reference sequence). This CDR3 contains 14 residues. The V segment lost 3 bases and the J segment 4 bases; nucleotides outside the gene matches: 6. The CDR3 here is CASSSRGGRYEQYF. For the CDR3, the DNA is TGTGCCAGCAGCTCCCGGGGGGGCAGGTACGAGCAGTACTTC.

The rearrangement uses TRBV30 and TRBJ2-5; 8 bases match TRBD2. Germline V CDR1 and CDR2: GTSNPN, SVGIG (reference sequence). This CDR3 region has 16 residues. Unmatched junction bases numbered 11, after V lost 0 bases and J lost 5 bases. The CDR3 protein is CAWSVGSGGLGETQYF. The CDR3 region has the DNA TGTGCCTGGAGTGTAGGGAGCGGGGGTTTGGGGGAGACCCAGTACTTC.

The V gene is TRBV6-4, the J gene TRBJ2-2; TRBD1 might be the D (6 bases). With 3 bases removed from V and 4 bases from J, the gap between germline ends came to 15 bases. Germline CDR1 and CDR2: MRHNA and SNTAGT. The CDR3 loop spans 16 amino acids. This CDR3 reads CASSDSPRGSTGELFF. CDR3 DNA: TGTGCCAGCAGTGATAGTCCCAGGGGTTCCACCGGGGAGCTGTTTTTT.

The gene calls are TRBV19 and TRBJ1-6; the D gene is possibly TRBD1 (5 bases). Trimming took off 6 bases at V and 8 bases at J, with 17 bases between the two ends. Germline values: CDR1 LNHDA, CDR2 SQIVND (reference sequence). The CDR3 loop spans 15 amino acids. The DNA for the CDR3 is TGTGCCAGTAGCCCATGGGGAGGGGAACATTCACCCCTCCACTTT. Translating gives CASSPWGGEHSPLHF.

The V and J genes are TRBV19 and TRBJ1-1, with D perhaps matching TRBD1 (5 bases). The CDR3 is 15 residues long. Per germline, CDR1 LNHDA and CDR2 SQIVND (reference sequence). The V gene lost 1 base and the J gene lost 1 base, with 10 bases spanning the gap. The CDR3 here is CASSIGQGSNTEAFF. The CDR3 DNA reads TGTGCCAGTAGTATAGGTCAGGGCTCGAACACTGAAGCTTTCTTT.

The V and J genes are TRBV19 and TRBJ2-7; 8 bases are shared with TRBD2. Germline values: CDR1 LNHDA, CDR2 SQIVND (reference sequence). V was pared by 3 bases and J by 1 base, with 2 bases of the junction left unmatched. There are 14 residues in the CDR3. The CDR3 reads CASSMGTSSYEQYF. CDR3 DNA sequence: TGTGCCAGTAGTATGGGGACTAGTTCCTACGAGCAGTACTTC.

The chain has TRBV7-9 and TRBJ2-2, with a weak D call TRBD2 (6 bases). Trimming shortened V by 5 bases and J by 3 bases, and 13 bases separated the two germline ends. This CDR3 is 15 amino acids long. Germline V gene lookup returns CDR1 SEHNR and CDR2 FQNEAQ (reference sequence). Written as DNA, the CDR3 is TGTGCCAGCAGCGCATCCGGGACTTACACCGGGGAGCTGTTTTTT. Protein: CASSASGTYTGELFF.

This chain connects TRBV6-6 to TRBJ2-1, with 7 bases fitting TRBD2. Looked up from germline, CDR1 is MNHNY and CDR2 is SVGAGI (reference sequence). The V segment lost 7 bases and the J segment 7 bases; nucleotides outside the gene matches: 7. The CDR3 consists of 13 residues. CDR3 loop: CASTPLGGNEQFF. CDR3 DNA: TGTGCCAGCACCCCTCTGGGGGGGAATGAGCAGTTCTTC.

The rearrangement joins TRBV6-5 to TRBJ2-7; 9 positions match TRBD1. CDR1 is MNHEY, CDR2 SVGAGI, per germline. Trimming removed 7 bases from V and 1 base from J; junction bases left unmatched: 5. This CDR3 has 14 residues. The CDR3 reads CASKPGQGSYEQYF. As DNA, the CDR3 is TGTGCCAGCAAACCGGGACAGGGATCCTACGAGCAGTACTTC.

This chain uses TRBV3-1 (or the pseudogene TRBV3-2) with TRBJ1-2, with 9 bases lining up with TRBD1. The CDR3 extends over 14 amino acids. After removal of 3 bases from V and 5 bases from J, the junction contained 4 bases not matched to a gene. Germline V gene sequence: CDR1 LGHDT, CDR2 YNNKEL (reference sequence). CDR3 nucleotides: TGTGCCAGCAGCCATCGGGACAGGGAGTATGGCTACACCTTC. It translates to CASSHRDREYGYTF.

The gene calls are TRBV18 and TRBJ2-7; D is possibly TRBD2 (5 bases). In germline, CDR1 is KGHSH, CDR2 LQKENI. This CDR3 is built from 15 residues. V lost 3 bases to trimming and J lost 3 bases, with 15 bases between them. In DNA, the CDR3 is TGTGCCAGCTCACCTCAGTTGGGAGAGGGCTACGAGCAGTACTTC. It translates to CASSPQLGEGYEQYF.

The V and J genes are TRBV30 and TRBJ2-7; tentative D call: TRBD2 (7 bases). The germline V and J ends were trimmed by 3 bases and 2 bases, with 26 bases remaining between them. CDR3 length equals 18 residues. From germline, CDR1 is GTSNPN and CDR2 SVGIG (reference sequence). The CDR3 region has the DNA TGTGCCTGGAGCGAATTAGATATCGGCGGGGGCCCTGCCTACGAGCAGTACTTC. Translation: CAWSELDIGGGPAYEQYF.